This record looks at one T cell receptor (beta chain) sequence and its context. This sample was included in a study of technical replicates of blood from several donors. Assay: immunoSEQ multiplex PCR; the TCRdb copy retains only in-frame clones and omits some. Of tens of thousands of clones listed, 86% were seen once; the top ten hold about 4.9%. Germline V CDR1 and CDR2: SEHNR, FQNEAQ (reference sequence). V lost 5 bases to trimming and J lost 0 bases; unmatched junction nucleotides: 5. The CDR3 is 15 amino acids. The chain recombines TRBV7-9 with TRBJ2-3; 7 bases match TRBD1. This TCR came from a human donor in good health. Some clones in this sample may be carry-over from other donors' samples. Input material: PBMCs. CDR3 sequence (DNA): TGTGCCAGCAGCACCGGGACAGCGAGCACAGATACGCAGTATTTT. Amino acid sequence: CASSTGTASTDTQYF.